A selection of T cell receptor beta chains follows, all from one sample in a study of tumor-infiltrating lymphocytes in primary liver carcinoma. TCRdb called the multiplex PCR reads again in MiXCR, with one record for every CDR3 protein. The sample yields about 110,000 distinct CDR3 sequences, 55% to 65% seen once. Sequenced input: liver tumor tissue from sampling region 1. The receptors were sampled from a woman aged 55-69 years with primary liver carcinoma and hepatitis B virus infection. CDR3s include the opening cysteine and the closing phenylalanine or tryptophan. D genes are given only for firm matches. Clone size is given for some rows only: seen once, a few or many times, or a class if the clone is expanded.

j_call	d_call	clone_size	v_call	cdr3_nt	cdr3_aa
TRBJ2-3	TRBD1	once	TRBV29-1	TGCGGCGTTGAACTCTTTCGGACAGGGAAGACAGATACGCAGTATTTT	CGVELFRTGKTDTQYF
TRBJ1-1	TRBD1	many	TRBV5-6	TGTGCCAGCAGGCAGACAGGGGTGAACACTGAAGCTTTCTTT	CASRQTGVNTEAFF
TRBJ2-7	TRBD1	many	TRBV6-2/TRBV6-3	TGTGCCAGCAGTTCGAGCGGGACAGGGGTGTCCTACGAGCAGTACTTC	CASSSSGTGVSYEQYF
TRBJ2-7	TRBD1	NA	TRBV5-5	TGTGCCAGCAGCCCCAGGACAGGAGGACCCTCCCACGAGCAGTACTTC	CASSPRTGGPSHEQYF
TRBJ2-7	NA	many	TRBV29-1	TGCAGCGTTGAAGGAGCGCGGGAGCAGTACTTC	CSVEGAREQYF
TRBJ2-5	NA	medium-sized	TRBV11-2	TGTGCCAGCAGCCCCGAGGCGGGGACCCAGTACTTC	CASSPEAGTQYF
TRBJ2-3	NA	few	TRBV28	TGTGCCAGCAGTTTGCGGCCGGGAGAAGGTACAGATACGCAGTATTTT	CASSLRPGEGTDTQYF
TRBJ1-2	TRBD1	NA	TRBV7-8	TGTGCCAGCAGCCGACACGGCCCGGGACAGGCTGTCGGCTACACCTTC	CASSRHGPGQAVGYTF
TRBJ1-1	NA	NA	TRBV11-2	TGTTCCAGCAGTCCACCCCACTTGAACACTGAAGCTTTCTTT	CSSSPPHLNTEAFF
TRBJ1-4	TRBD1	NA	TRBV10-3	TGTGCCATCAGGCCGGGACAGGGCTCCGAAGCTAATGGAAGACTGTTTTTT	CAIRPGQGSEANGRLFF
TRBJ1-2	TRBD1	many	TRBV28	TGTGCCAGCAACAGGGGGAGTAAGGGCTACACCTTC	CASNRGSKGYTF
TRBJ1-2	NA	few	TRBV6-1	TGTGCCAGCAGCGAAGGGGGGGAACCTAACTATGGCTACACCTTC	CASSEGGEPNYGYTF
TRBJ2-1	NA	NA	TRBV11-2	TGTGCCAGCAGCGCGGGGATCGCAGGGGACTATATGGCCGATGAGAAGTTCTTC	CASSAGIAGDYMADEKFF
TRBJ1-5	NA	NA	TRBV28	TGTGCAAGCACATCCAGGGACCCCCCCTGGCCCCAGCATTTT	CASTSRDPPWPQHF
TRBJ1-2	TRBD1	medium-sized	TRBV11-2	TGTGCCAGCAGCTTTAGGGAAGGGGGCGGCTATGGCTACACCTTC	CASSFREGGGYGYTF
TRBJ2-7	TRBD1	NA	TRBV11-2	TGTGCCAGCAGCTTAGCCGGGACAGGGGGGTACGGGCAGTACTTC	CASSLAGTGGYGQYF
TRBJ2-7	NA	NA	TRBV28	TGTACCAGCAGGCGAACAAGCTCCTACGAGCAGTACTTC	CTSRRTSSYEQYF
TRBJ2-7	TRBD1	NA	TRBV5-6	TGTGCCAGCAGCAAAGACAGGGGGCTTTTCTCCTACGAGCAGTACTTC	CASSKDRGLFSYEQYF
TRBJ1-2	NA	many	TRBV4-1	TGCGCCAGCAGCAGGCGGCTGGGTGATGGCTACACCTTC	CASSRRLGDGYTF
TRBJ1-1	TRBD1	NA	TRBV7-8	TGTTCCAGCAGTTTAGTAACAGGGGCGAACACTGAAGCTTTCTTT	CSSSLVTGANTEAFF
TRBJ1-1	NA	many	TRBV4-1	TGCGCCAGCAGCCATTGGGGAACTGAAGCTTTCTTT	CASSHWGTEAFF